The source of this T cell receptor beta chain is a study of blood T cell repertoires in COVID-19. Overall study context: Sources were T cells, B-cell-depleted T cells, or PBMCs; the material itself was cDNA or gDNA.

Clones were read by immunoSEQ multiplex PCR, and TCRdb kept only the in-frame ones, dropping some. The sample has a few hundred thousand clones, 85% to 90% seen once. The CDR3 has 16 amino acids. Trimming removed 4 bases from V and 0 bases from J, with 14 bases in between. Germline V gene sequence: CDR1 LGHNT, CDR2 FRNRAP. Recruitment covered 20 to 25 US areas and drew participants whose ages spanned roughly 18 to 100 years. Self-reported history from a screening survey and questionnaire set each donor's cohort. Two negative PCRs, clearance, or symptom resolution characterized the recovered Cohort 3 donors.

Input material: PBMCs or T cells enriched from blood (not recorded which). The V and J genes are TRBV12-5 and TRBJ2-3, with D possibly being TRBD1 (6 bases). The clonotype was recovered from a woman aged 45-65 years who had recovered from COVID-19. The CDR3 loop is CASGSGQRTSTDTQYF. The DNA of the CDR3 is TGTGCTAGTGGTTCCGGACAGAGAACTAGCACAGATACGCAGTATTTT.